This TCR beta chain was captured in a study of blood T cells in healthy people across ages. The germline gives CDR1 SGDLS, CDR2 YYNGEE. The V and J ends lost 6 bases and 6 bases respectively, with 20 bases between them. The CDR3 has 15 amino acids. The table lists this clonotype with many counts. A J-beta primer mix and a sample-barcoded 5' primer were used in a second PCR of about 7 to 12 cycles. TCRdb itself ran the 5' RACE reads through MiXCR, one entry per CDR3 protein. Seen here are fewer than 900,000 distinct CDR3 sequences, 40% to 45% observed once, and the top ten hold roughly 19%. The sequence came from a woman aged 55-69 years in good health. The chain is built from TRBV9 and TRBJ2-3, with D possibly called TRBD1 or TRBD2 (6 bases each). Material for sequencing was blood. The CDR3 protein is CASTLGGIAGDTQYF. In DNA form, the CDR3 reads TGTGCCAGCACCCTAGGGGGGATAGCAGGGGATACGCAGTATTTT.